Each of the 26 T cell receptor beta chains below was sequenced from the same sample in a study of blood T cell repertoires in COVID-19 (TCRdb year 2020). Library creation used the immunoSEQ multiplex PCR assay. TCRdb mirrors the immuneACCESS table, restricted to in-frame sequences. Some clones are absent from its copies; in checked studies, under half trace to an unresolved V gene, and the reason for the others is unknown. The sample table holds roughly 250,000 clones, of which more than 70% were seen once. The ten largest clones take up 0.95% to 1.5% of the sample. Input material: PBMCs or T cells enriched from blood (not recorded which). Source of these receptors: a woman between 40 and 55 years old with acute COVID-19.

The chain links TRBV5-5 to TRBJ1-5; unclear D gene. This CDR3 is built from 14 residues. V dropped 2 bases and J dropped 5 bases, with 11 bases sitting between them. Looked up from germline, CDR1 is SGHKS and CDR2 is YYEKEE (reference sequence). CDR3 sequence reads: CASSFVVGDQPQHF. CDR3 coding DNA: TGTGCCAGCAGCTTTGTAGTGGGCGATCAGCCCCAGCATTTT. Full variable domain (missing parts from reference TRBV5-5 and TRBJ1-5): DAGVTQSPTHLIKTRGQQVTLRCSPISGHKSVSWYQQVLGQGPQFIFQYYEKEERGRGNFPDRFSARQFPNYSSELNVNALLLGDSALYLCASSFVVGDQPQHFGDGTRLSIL.

J is TRBJ1-1 and V is TRBV11-3, with D perhaps matching TRBD1 (6 bases). Germline CDR1 is SGHNT and CDR2 is YENEEA. V shed 7 bases and J shed 0 bases, with 15 bases lying between them. This CDR3 comprises 15 residues. DNA of the CDR3: TGTGCCAGCAACACTGGGGGCAAGATGAACACTGAAGCTTTCTTT. Its translation: CASNTGGKMNTEAFF.

V and J are TRBV19 and TRBJ1-2; TRBD1 aligns across 10 bases. The CDR3 is 15 residues long. Trimming at V came to 5 bases and at J to 6 bases, leaving 9 bases not matched to a gene. Germline CDR1 is LNHDA and CDR2 is SQIVND (reference sequence). CDR3 loop: CASSPRQGAIHGYTF. CDR3 bases: TGTGCCAGTAGTCCCCGACAGGGGGCAATCCATGGCTACACCTTC. Using reference TRBV19 and TRBJ1-2 for the parts outside the CDR3, the full variable domain is DGGITQSPKYLFRKEGQNVTLSCEQNLNHDAMYWYRQDPGQGLRLIYYSQIVNDFQKGDIAEGYSVSREKKESFPLTVTSAQKNPTAFYLCASSPRQGAIHGYTFGSGTRLTVV.

In its sample, this clone was seen once. V usage is TRBV11-2 and J usage is TRBJ2-2, with 14 bases that match TRBD2. Germline trimming cut 6 bases from V and 5 bases from J; bases unmatched to any gene: 8. The CDR3 has 17 amino acids. Germline V gene sequence: CDR1 SGHAT, CDR2 FQNNGV. The CDR3 region has the DNA TGTGCCAGCAGACTGGGACTAGCGGGAGAGGTTACCGGGGAGCTGTTTTTT. Protein: CASRLGLAGEVTGELFF. Drawing the rest from reference TRBV11-2 and TRBJ2-2, the complete variable domain is EAGVAQSPRYKIIEKRQSVAFWCNPISGHATLYWYQQILGQGPKLLIQFQNNGVVDDSQLPKDRFSAERLKGVDSTLKIQPAKLEDSAVYLCASRLGLAGEVTGELFFGEGSRLTVL.

The chain uses TRBV7-8 and TRBJ1-4, with 9 nucleotides matching TRBD1. The V segment lost 1 base and the J segment 6 bases; nucleotides outside the gene matches: 3. The CDR3 covers 15 residues. The germline gives CDR1 SGHVS, CDR2 FQNEAQ. The DNA for the CDR3 is TGTGCCAGCAGCTTAGGGACAGGGGAGTATGAAAAACTGTTTTTT. It specifies CASSLGTGEYEKLFF.

The V call is TRBV5-6, the J call TRBJ2-3; tentatively, D is TRBD1 (6 bases). The CDR3 covers 15 residues. The V gene lost 1 base and the J gene lost 4 bases, with 13 bases spanning the gap. Germline V gene sequence: CDR1 SGHDT, CDR2 YYEEEE. The CDR3 region is CASSLYSGASDTQYF. The CDR3 region has the DNA TGTGCCAGCAGCTTGTATTCAGGGGCTTCAGATACGCAGTATTTT.

Turning to this clone: At one boundary the junction diverges from the germline segment, which might be a read error. V and J are TRBV18 and TRBJ1-4, with a weak D call TRBD1 (5 bases). The CDR3 totals 16 residues. Germline V CDR1 and CDR2: KGHSH, LQKENI. CDR3 bases: TGTGCCAGCTCGCCACAGGAGACCAAGGCGAACGAAAAACTGTTTTTT. Translation: CASSPQETKANEKLFF. Variable domain in full (rest from reference TRBV18 and TRBJ1-4): NAGVMQNPRHLVRRRGQEARLRCSPMKGHSHVYWYRQLPEEGLKFMVYLQKENIIDESGMPKERFSAEFPKEGPSILRIQQVVRGDSAAYFCASSPQETKANEKLFFGSGTQLSVL.

The V call is TRBV7-9, the J call TRBJ2-1, with D perhaps TRBD2 (6 bases). Trimming pared 7 bases from V and 9 bases from J, leaving 13 bases between. This CDR3 region has 12 residues. Per the germline V gene, CDR1 is SEHNR and CDR2 is FQNEAQ (reference sequence). CDR3 amino acids: CASTRAGGEQFF. Written as DNA, the CDR3 is TGTGCCAGCACCCGAGCGGGCGGTGAGCAGTTCTTC.

This clone has a count of ten or more. The V call is TRBV19, the J call TRBJ2-3, with D perhaps matching TRBD2 (6 bases). Germline V gene data show CDR1 as LNHDA and CDR2 as SQIVND (reference sequence). V was clipped by 5 bases and J by 1 base, with 13 bases between them. This CDR3 comprises 15 residues. The CDR3 DNA is TGTGCCAGTAGTTGGGGGACTGATGGCACAGATACGCAGTATTTT. Amino acids: CASSWGTDGTDTQYF.

This rearrangement joins TRBV19 to TRBJ1-4; D gene uncertain. The germline V gene encodes CDR1 LNHDA and CDR2 SQIVND (reference sequence). This CDR3 has 15 residues. V was shortened by 5 bases and J by 0 bases, with 10 bases between the two germline ends. In DNA, the CDR3 is TGTGCCAGTAGTCTCCGGGAAACAACTAATGAAAAACTGTTTTTT. It translates to CASSLRETTNEKLFF.

The chain links TRBV25-1 to TRBJ2-5, with D possibly matching TRBD2 (6 bases). This CDR3 region has 15 residues. V lost 4 bases, J lost 0 bases, and 12 bases lay in between. From germline, CDR1 is MGHDK and CDR2 SYGVNS. The CDR3 region has the DNA TGTGCCAGCAGTGTTAGCCGGGACTACCAAGAGACCCAGTACTTC. Translation: CASSVSRDYQETQYF.

This chain joins TRBV6-4 and TRBJ1-2, with D perhaps matching TRBD1 (6 bases). V was clipped by 7 bases and J by 8 bases, with 20 bases between them. The CDR3 covers 14 residues. Germline CDR1 and CDR2: MRHNA and SNTAGT. The CDR3 DNA reads TGTGCCAGCAAGCAGGGACATGGCCTAAAGGGCTACACCTTC. This translates into CASKQGHGLKGYTF.

The chain carries TRBV24-1 and TRBJ1-5, with D tentatively TRBD1 (6 bases). Germline CDR1 and CDR2: KGHDR and SFDVKD. V was clipped by 2 bases and J by 0 bases, with 10 bases between them. The CDR3 loop spans 16 amino acids. The CDR3 DNA follows: TGTGCCACCAGTGATTCCGGGACAAATAGCAATCAGCCCCAGCATTTT. It encodes CATSDSGTNSNQPQHF.

In its sample, this clone was seen once. The chain couples TRBV9 to TRBJ1-3; D gene ambiguous. The CDR3 extends over 14 amino acids. The germline V gene encodes CDR1 SGDLS and CDR2 YYNGEE. The germline V and J ends were trimmed by 0 bases and 4 bases, with 8 bases remaining between them. The CDR3 sequence is CASSVDSLGNTIYF. The CDR3 region has the DNA TGTGCCAGCAGCGTAGATTCTCTCGGAAACACCATATATTTT.

The chain has TRBV5-1 and TRBJ2-3; a possible D gene is TRBD2 (6 bases). The CDR3 has 16 amino acids. Trimming stripped 0 bases from V and 2 bases from J, with 13 bases between. From germline, CDR1 is SGHRS and CDR2 YFSETQ. The CDR3 reads CASSLVLAETTDTQYF. In DNA, the CDR3 is TGCGCCAGCAGCTTGGTGTTAGCGGAGACCACAGATACGCAGTATTTT.

This chain connects TRBV10-3 to TRBJ1-4; TRBD1 aligns across 9 bases. The CDR3 contains 14 residues. The J segment lost 12 bases and the V segment lost 6 bases, leaving 11 bases of the junction unmatched. Per the germline V gene, CDR1 is ENHRY and CDR2 is SYGVKD. This chain's CDR3 is CAISPGQGLEELFF. The DNA of the CDR3 is TGTGCCATCAGCCCCGGACAGGGGCTTGAGGAACTGTTTTTT.

The V and J genes are TRBV3-1 (or the pseudogene TRBV3-2) and TRBJ2-5; TRBD2 is a possible D gene (5 bases). V lost 4 bases and J lost 5, with 11 bases in between. CDR1 and CDR2 (germline): LGHDT, YNNKEL (reference sequence). The length of the CDR3 is 13 residues. CDR3 loop: CASSPPSWETQYF. DNA for the CDR3: TGTGCCAGCAGCCCCCCTAGCTGGGAGACCCAGTACTTC.

This clone was detected a few times. V usage is TRBV25-1 and J usage is TRBJ1-1; the D gene is possibly TRBD1 (5 bases). Between the trimmed V and J ends, which lost 4 bases and 4 bases, there was a span of 10 bases. Germline V gives CDR1 MGHDK, CDR2 SYGVNS. CDR3 length: 13 residues. CDR3 sequence reads: CASSAQQVTEAFF. As DNA, the CDR3 is TGTGCCAGCAGTGCTCAACAGGTCACTGAAGCTTTCTTT.

V gene TRBV18 combines with J gene TRBJ2-7; D is ambiguous. This CDR3 has 13 residues. The V gene's germline CDR1 is KGHSH and CDR2 LQKENI. Trimming removed 3 bases from V and 6 bases from J, with 12 bases in between. The DNA of the CDR3 is TGTGCCAGCTCACCTCGGGTAGACTCCGAGCAGTACGTC. Its translation: CASSPRVDSEQYV.

The rearrangement joins TRBV30 to TRBJ1-5; no definite D call. V dropped 0 bases and J dropped 1 base, with 10 bases sitting between them. CDR3 length: 15 amino acids. Germline CDR1 and CDR2: GTSNPN and SVGIG (reference sequence). The CDR3 loop is CAWSVGAVSNQPQHF. The CDR3 region has the DNA TGTGCCTGGAGTGTAGGAGCAGTGAGCAATCAGCCCCAGCATTTT.

The chain joins TRBV28 to TRBJ1-2; D not certain. Germline V gene lookup returns CDR1 MDHEN and CDR2 SYDVKM. V was clipped by 3 bases and J by 2 bases, with 7 bases between them. The CDR3 covers 13 residues. CDR3 in amino acids: CASSFSFNYGYTF. As DNA, the CDR3 is TGTGCCAGCAGTTTTTCTTTCAACTATGGCTACACCTTC.

DNA for the CDR3: TGTGCCACCAGTGATCCCGGTTTAGGCGGACAATTTCTCAATGAGCAGTTCTTC. It is translated as CATSDPGLGGQFLNEQFF. This chain connects TRBV24-1 to TRBJ2-1; D is possibly TRBD1 (5 bases). With 3 bases removed from V and 6 bases from J, the gap between germline ends came to 23 bases. Germline V gene lookup returns CDR1 KGHDR and CDR2 SFDVKD. The CDR3 covers 18 residues.

V gene TRBV9 combines with J gene TRBJ2-1, with 12 bases aligning to TRBD2. Germline trimming cut 3 bases from V and 7 bases from J; bases unmatched to any gene: 11. The CDR3 has 17 residues. Germline V gives CDR1 SGDLS, CDR2 YYNGEE. CDR3: CASSASIRTSGTNEQFF. The CDR3 DNA is TGTGCCAGCAGCGCCTCTATACGGACTAGCGGGACTAATGAGCAGTTCTTC.

The chain recombines TRBV27 with TRBJ2-7; 8 bases match TRBD1. Germline loops: CDR1 MNHEY, CDR2 SMNVEV (reference sequence). CDR3 length equals 14 residues. V shed 3 bases, J shed 12 bases, and the junction held 13 bases outside the gene matches. CDR3 coding DNA: TGTGCCAGCAGTTTCAGGGGGCGGTTGTCCGAGGCGTACTTC. Protein product: CASSFRGRLSEAYF.

This chain connects TRBV28 to TRBJ2-2, with a tentative D call TRBD2 (5 bases). This CDR3 contains 14 residues. Germline V gene data show CDR1 as MDHEN and CDR2 as SYDVKM. Trimming stripped 3 bases from V and 4 bases from J, with 9 bases between. CDR3 DNA sequence: TGTGCCAGCAGTTTGCTGGGGAGCACCGGGGAGCTGTTTTTT. It is translated as CASSLLGSTGELFF. The whole variable domain, filled in from reference TRBV28 and TRBJ2-2, reads DVKVTQSSRYLVKRTGEKVFLECVQDMDHENMFWYRQDPGLGLRLIYFSYDVKMKEKGDIPEGYSVSREKKERFSLILESASTNQTSMYLCASSLLGSTGELFFGEGSRLTVL.

This clone occurred a few times. J is TRBJ2-7 and V is TRBV19, with D perhaps TRBD1 (5 bases). The germline gives CDR1 LNHDA, CDR2 SQIVND (reference sequence). CDR3 size: 16 residues. V was pared by 1 base and J by 4 bases, with 17 bases between. CDR3 coding DNA: TGTGCCAGTAGTATAGCCAGACAGCCGGCGGTATACGAGCAGTACTTC. It is translated as CASSIARQPAVYEQYF.